One sample yielded the 23 T cell receptor beta chains listed below, sequenced in a study of early T cells in non-severe SARS-CoV-2 infection. TCRdb recomputed calls from the 5' RACE reads with MiXCR, one row per CDR3 protein. The profile covers 75,000 to 90,000 distinct CDR3 sequences, with just under 15% appearing a single time and less than 7% taken by the ten largest. The sequencing input was whole blood. These receptors were collected from an adult who was a healthcare worker with PCR-confirmed SARS-CoV-2 infection or an uninfected control (not recorded which).

This clonotype was counted at least ten times. The chain joins TRBV11-2 to TRBJ2-3, with 8 bases lining up with TRBD2. The CDR3 has 15 amino acids. Germline lookup yields CDR1 SGHAT and CDR2 FQNNGV. With V trimmed by 0 bases and J by 4 bases, 3 bases remained unmatched. The CDR3 region has the DNA TGTGCCAGCAGCTTAGAGCCGGGAGGGCCAGATACGCAGTATTTT. It codes for CASSLEPGGPDTQYF.

The rearrangement uses TRBV28 and TRBJ2-7; D is unclear. V gave up 1 base and J gave up 3 bases, with 7 bases separating them. CDR1 and CDR2 (germline): MDHEN, SYDVKM. The CDR3 is 13 residues long. The CDR3 sequence is CASSLSWFYEQYF. DNA of the CDR3: TGTGCCAGCAGTTTATCCTGGTTCTACGAGCAGTACTTC.

This clonotype was seen many times. The chain joins TRBV7-9 to TRBJ2-7; D gene ambiguous. CDR3 length: 12 residues. Germline lookup yields CDR1 SEHNR and CDR2 FQNEAQ (reference sequence). Between the trimmed V and J ends, which lost 1 base and 1 base, there was a span of 2 bases. DNA of the CDR3: TGTGCCAGCAGCTTAGTTTCCTACGAGCAGTACTTC. Translation: CASSLVSYEQYF.

The sample holds a few counts of this clonotype. This chain connects TRBV7-9 to TRBJ1-3; no reliable D call. V gave up 3 bases and J gave up 4 bases, with 13 bases separating them. Germline loops: CDR1 SEHNR, CDR2 FQNEAQ (reference sequence). This CDR3 has 15 residues. CDR3 coding DNA: TGTGCCAGCAGCTTGGTGGAAGGGCCGGGAAACACCATATATTTT. It yields the protein CASSLVEGPGNTIYF.

A few counts support this clonotype. The chain joins TRBV9 to TRBJ2-7; no clear D gene. CDR1 and CDR2 from the germline V gene are SGDLS and YYNGEE. This CDR3 contains 14 residues. Trimming shortened V by 4 bases and J by 0 bases, and 11 bases separated the two germline ends. The CDR3 loop reads CASSPQLLSYEQYF. The CDR3 DNA sequence: TGTGCCAGCAGCCCCCAGCTTCTCTCCTACGAGCAGTACTTC.

This clonotype was counted a few times. The chain has TRBV2 and TRBJ2-3; 12 bases map to TRBD2. CDR3 length: 17 amino acids. The germline V gene encodes CDR1 SNHLY and CDR2 FYNNEI. V dropped 6 bases and J dropped 1; count of bases not matched to a gene: 8. CDR3 protein: CASRDGLAGTGTDTQYF. The CDR3 nucleotides are TGTGCCAGCAGGGACGGACTAGCGGGAACGGGCACAGATACGCAGTATTTT.

The DNA for the CDR3 is TGTGCCAGCAGCTTACTGGGAGGGAGGGATCCAGATACGCAGTATTTT. Protein product: CASSLLGGRDPDTQYF. V gene TRBV7-7 combines with J gene TRBJ2-3, with 7 bases fitting TRBD2. The V and J ends lost 2 bases and 4 bases, in that order; junction bases with no gene match: 9. The CDR3 runs to 16 residues. CDR1 SSHAT and CDR2 FNYEAQ come from the germline V gene (reference sequence).

The V and J genes are TRBV5-1 and TRBJ2-5; tentatively, D is TRBD2 (6 bases). V dropped 0 bases and J dropped 2 bases, with 17 bases sitting between them. Germline lookup yields CDR1 SGHRS and CDR2 YFSETQ. The CDR3 extends over 17 amino acids. CDR3 sequence: CASSLGPYSGEQETQYF. DNA of the CDR3: TGCGCCAGCAGCTTGGGACCCTATTCGGGAGAGCAAGAGACCCAGTACTTC.

This sequence joins TRBV7-2 and TRBJ1-3; no definite D call. Germline V CDR1 and CDR2: SGHTA, FQGNSA. V was pared by 4 bases and J by 0 bases, with 13 bases between. The CDR3 totals 16 residues. The CDR3 sequence is CASSSIGSVSGNTIYF. The CDR3 DNA reads as TGTGCCAGCAGCTCTATCGGGAGCGTCTCTGGAAACACCATATATTTT.

This clonotype was seen a few times. This chain uses TRBV6-1 with TRBJ1-2; D ambiguous. The CDR3 covers 11 residues. Trimming pared 8 bases from V and 0 bases from J, leaving 4 bases between. Germline assignment: CDR1 MNHNS and CDR2 SASEGT. In nucleotides, the CDR3 is TGTGCCAGCGGTACTAACTATGGCTACACCTTC. Translation gives CASGTNYGYTF.

The chain couples TRBV28 to TRBJ2-7; D may be TRBD2 (5 bases). V lost 3 bases to trimming and J lost 3 bases, with 9 bases between them. There are 13 residues in the CDR3. From germline, CDR1 is MDHEN and CDR2 SYDVKM. The chain's CDR3 is CASSFSRDYEQYF. The CDR3 DNA is TGTGCCAGCAGTTTCTCTCGGGACTACGAGCAGTACTTC. Variable domain in full (rest from reference TRBV28 and TRBJ2-7): DVKVTQSSRYLVKRTGEKVFLECVQDMDHENMFWYRQDPGLGLRLIYFSYDVKMKEKGDIPEGYSVSREKKERFSLILESASTNQTSMYLCASSFSRDYEQYFGPGTRLTVT.

The rearrangement uses TRBV11-2 and TRBJ2-2; D is perhaps TRBD2 (6 bases). V was cut by 10 bases and J by 3 bases, with 21 bases left in between. This CDR3 contains 16 residues. Germline CDR1 reads SGHAT; CDR2 reads FQNNGV. DNA of the CDR3: TGTGCCACATCGAGCTTGTTCAGGGAGGACACCGGGGAGCTGTTTTTT. Its translation is CATSSLFREDTGELFF.

This clonotype occurred a few times. The CDR3 reads CASRNTDTQYF. CDR3 bases: TGTGCCAGCAGAAATACAGATACGCAGTATTTT. This chain links TRBV7-9 with TRBJ2-3; D unresolved. Germline V gene lookup returns CDR1 SEHNR and CDR2 FQNEAQ (reference sequence). V gave up 6 bases and J gave up 3 bases, with 4 bases separating them. The CDR3 contains 11 residues.

This clonotype came up many times. The chain employs TRBV7-6 and TRBJ2-1; tentatively, D is TRBD2 (6 bases). The CDR3 covers 15 residues. The germline CDR1 and CDR2 sequences are SGHVS and FNYEAQ. V was cut by 3 bases and J by 3 bases, with 12 bases left in between. This CDR3 reads CASSFGTRSYNEQFF. Written as DNA, the CDR3 is TGTGCCAGCAGCTTCGGGACTCGGAGCTACAATGAGCAGTTCTTC.

This clonotype was picked up many times. The chain is built from TRBV11-2 and TRBJ1-5; D is uncertain. V was pared by 5 bases and J by 6 bases, with 11 bases between. Looked up from germline, CDR1 is SGHAT and CDR2 is FQNNGV. CDR3 length equals 13 residues. CDR3 coding DNA: TGTGCCAGCAGCCTGGAGCCGGGTCAGCCCCAGCATTTT. Encoded protein: CASSLEPGQPQHF.

The V and J genes are TRBV5-1 and TRBJ2-5; a weak D match, TRBD2 (8 bases). The V end lost 4 bases, the J end lost 5 bases, and 15 bases lay between the germline ends. The germline V gene encodes CDR1 SGHRS and CDR2 YFSETQ. CDR3 size: 14 residues. The DNA for the CDR3 is TGCGCCAGCAGCCCGGGAGGGGGCGGCGAGACCCAGTACTTC. Protein sequence: CASSPGGGGETQYF.

This clonotype appeared a few times. This chain uses TRBV9 with TRBJ2-1; possibly TRBD1 for D (6 bases). Germline V gene sequence: CDR1 SGDLS, CDR2 YYNGEE. This CDR3 is 15 amino acids long. V dropped 1 base and J dropped 5 bases, with 13 bases sitting between them. CDR3 in DNA: TGTGCCAGCAGCGTATGGGGGCAGGGAAACAATGAGCAGTTCTTC. Amino acids: CASSVWGQGNNEQFF.

This clonotype has more than one count but fewer than ten. V gene TRBV20-1 combines with J gene TRBJ2-7; D ambiguous. The germline V gene has CDR1 DFQATT and CDR2 SNEGSKA (reference sequence). CDR3 length: 14 amino acids. V was trimmed by 3 bases and J by 0 bases, leaving 12 bases between them. The CDR3 spells CSASFPANSYEQYF. CDR3 sequence (DNA): TGCAGTGCTAGTTTTCCTGCTAACTCCTACGAGCAGTACTTC.

This clonotype occurred a few times. The chain links TRBV6-2 or TRBV6-3 to TRBJ2-4, with TRBD2 matching 8 bases. The junction had 4 bases not matched to a gene; V was cut back by 7 bases and J by 5 bases. Germline V gene sequence: CDR1 MNHEY, CDR2 SVGEGT. This CDR3 is built from 13 residues. CDR3 protein: CASTQREQNIQYF. DNA of the CDR3: TGTGCCAGCACACAGCGGGAGCAAAACATTCAGTACTTC.

There are a few counts of this clonotype. This chain uses TRBV20-1 with TRBJ2-7, with D perhaps given as TRBD1 or TRBD2 (5 bases each). The CDR3 is 13 amino acids. The germline V gene encodes CDR1 DFQATT and CDR2 SNEGSKA (reference sequence). Trimming left V 5 bases short and J 6 bases short, with 17 bases between. The CDR3 spells CSAPLQGRSEQYF. The DNA for the CDR3 is TGCAGTGCTCCACTTCAGGGACGATCCGAGCAGTACTTC.

In its sample, this clonotype was seen a few times. V and J are TRBV7-8 and TRBJ2-5; no reliable D call. The CDR3 length is 14 residues. Germline CDR1 reads SGHVS; CDR2 reads FQNEAQ. The V end lost 2 bases, the J end lost 2 bases, and 9 bases lay between the germline ends. The CDR3 is CASSLRMLQETQYF. Here the CDR3 DNA reads TGTGCCAGCAGCTTACGGATGCTTCAAGAGACCCAGTACTTC.

The gene calls are TRBV12-3 or TRBV12-4 and TRBJ2-3; no clear D gene. V shed 3 bases and J shed 2 bases, with 12 bases lying between them. This CDR3 spans 15 amino acids. CDR3 residues: CASSFPHSHTDTQYF. The DNA for the CDR3 is TGTGCCAGCAGTTTCCCTCACTCTCACACAGATACGCAGTATTTT.

The CDR3 region has the DNA TGTGCCAGCAGCTCAGGACTGCCTCCAATGTCCTACGAGCAGTACTTC. As protein: CASSSGLPPMSYEQYF. The V and J genes are TRBV28 and TRBJ2-7; D might be TRBD2 (5 bases). V was shortened by 6 bases and J by 1 base, with 19 bases between the two germline ends. Germline lookup yields CDR1 MDHEN and CDR2 SYDVKM. The CDR3 runs to 16 residues.